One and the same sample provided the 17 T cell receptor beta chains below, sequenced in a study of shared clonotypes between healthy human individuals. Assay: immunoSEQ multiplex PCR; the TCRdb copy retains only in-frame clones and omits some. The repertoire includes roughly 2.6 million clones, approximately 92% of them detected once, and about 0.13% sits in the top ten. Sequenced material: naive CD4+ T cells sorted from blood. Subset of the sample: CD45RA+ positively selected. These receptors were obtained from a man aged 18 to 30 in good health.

CDR3 sequence: CAWSRSAINTEAFF. In DNA form, the CDR3 reads TGTGCCTGGAGCCGTTCCGCCATCAACACTGAAGCTTTCTTT. The genes are TRBV30 and TRBJ1-1; D unresolved. The ends were cut back, 3 bases at V and 2 bases at J, with 13 bases in the middle. Germline V CDR1 and CDR2: GTSNPN, SVGIG (reference sequence). The CDR3 is 14 residues long. The variable domain in full, with the rest retrieved from reference TRBV30 and TRBJ1-1, is SQTIHQWPATLVQPVGSPLSLECTVEGTSNPNLYWYRQAAGRGLQLLFYSVGIGQISSEVPQNLSASRPQDRQFILSSKKLLLSDSGFYLCAWSRSAINTEAFFGQGTRLTVV.

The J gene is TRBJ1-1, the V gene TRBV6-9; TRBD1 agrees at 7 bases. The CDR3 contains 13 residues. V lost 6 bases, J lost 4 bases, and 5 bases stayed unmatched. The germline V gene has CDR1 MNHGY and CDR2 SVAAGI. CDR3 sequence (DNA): TGTGCCAGCAGCGACAGGGACGTCACTGAAGCTTTCTTT. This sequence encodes CASSDRDVTEAFF.

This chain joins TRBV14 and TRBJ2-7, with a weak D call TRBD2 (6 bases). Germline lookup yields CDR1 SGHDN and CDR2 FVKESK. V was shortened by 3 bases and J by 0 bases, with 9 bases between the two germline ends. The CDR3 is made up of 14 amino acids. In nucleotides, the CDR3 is TGTGCCAGCAGCCACGGACTAAGCTCCTACGAGCAGTACTTC. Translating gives CASSHGLSSYEQYF. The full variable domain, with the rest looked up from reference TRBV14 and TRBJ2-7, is EAGVTQFPSHSVIEKGQTVTLRCDPISGHDNLYWYRRVMGKEIKFLLHFVKESKQDESGMPNNRFLAERTGGTYSTLKVQPAELEDSGVYFCASSHGLSSYEQYFGPGTRLTVT.

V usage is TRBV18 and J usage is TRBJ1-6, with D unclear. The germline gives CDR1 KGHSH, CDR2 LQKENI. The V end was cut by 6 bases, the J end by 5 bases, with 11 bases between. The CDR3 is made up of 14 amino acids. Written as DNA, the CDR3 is TGTGCCAGCTCTCCGATTACAAATAATTCACCCCTCCACTTT. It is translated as CASSPITNNSPLHF.

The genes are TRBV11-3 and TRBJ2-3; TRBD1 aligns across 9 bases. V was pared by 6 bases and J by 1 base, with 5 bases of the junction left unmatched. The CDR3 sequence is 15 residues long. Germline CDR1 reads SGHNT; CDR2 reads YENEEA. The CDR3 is CASSSGDRGTDTQYF. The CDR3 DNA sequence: TGTGCCAGCAGTTCGGGGGACAGGGGCACAGATACGCAGTATTTT.

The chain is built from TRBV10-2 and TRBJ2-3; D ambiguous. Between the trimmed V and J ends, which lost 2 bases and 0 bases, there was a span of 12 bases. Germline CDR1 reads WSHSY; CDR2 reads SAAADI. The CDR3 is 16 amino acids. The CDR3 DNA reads TGCGCCAGCAGTGAGGAATCTGGAGCTAGCACAGATACGCAGTATTTT. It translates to CASSEESGASTDTQYF.

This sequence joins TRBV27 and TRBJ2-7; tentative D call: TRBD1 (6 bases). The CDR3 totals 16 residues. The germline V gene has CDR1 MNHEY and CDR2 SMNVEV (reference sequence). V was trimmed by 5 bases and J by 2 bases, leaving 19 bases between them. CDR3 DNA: TGTGCCAGCAGTCCCTCACAGGGAAAGGAGACCTACGAGCAGTACTTC. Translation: CASSPSQGKETYEQYF.

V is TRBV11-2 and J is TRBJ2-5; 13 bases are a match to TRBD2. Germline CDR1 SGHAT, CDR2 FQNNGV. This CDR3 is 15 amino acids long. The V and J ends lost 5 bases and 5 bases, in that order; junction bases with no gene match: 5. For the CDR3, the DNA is TGTGCCAGCAGCAGGACTAGCGGGAGTTGGGAGACCCAGTACTTC. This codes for CASSRTSGSWETQYF.

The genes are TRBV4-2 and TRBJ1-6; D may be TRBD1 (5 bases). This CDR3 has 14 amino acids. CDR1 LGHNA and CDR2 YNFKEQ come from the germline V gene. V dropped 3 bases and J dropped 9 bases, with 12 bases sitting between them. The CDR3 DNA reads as TGTGCCAGCAGCCAGATGACAGCCGGTTCACCCCTCCACTTT. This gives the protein CASSQMTAGSPLHF.

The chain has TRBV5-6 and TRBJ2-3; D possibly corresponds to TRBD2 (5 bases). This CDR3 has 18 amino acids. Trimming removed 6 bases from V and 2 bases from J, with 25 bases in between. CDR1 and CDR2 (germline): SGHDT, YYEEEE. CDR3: CASNYQSWPGISTDTQYF. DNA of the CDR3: TGTGCCAGCAACTATCAATCATGGCCGGGGATCTCCACAGATACGCAGTATTTT.

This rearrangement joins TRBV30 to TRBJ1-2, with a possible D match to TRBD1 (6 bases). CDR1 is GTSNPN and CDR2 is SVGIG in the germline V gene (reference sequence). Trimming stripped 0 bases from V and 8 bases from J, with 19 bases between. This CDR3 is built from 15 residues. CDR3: CAWSVGAVGAEGYTF. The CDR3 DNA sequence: TGTGCCTGGAGTGTAGGCGCTGTGGGGGCGGAGGGCTACACCTTC.

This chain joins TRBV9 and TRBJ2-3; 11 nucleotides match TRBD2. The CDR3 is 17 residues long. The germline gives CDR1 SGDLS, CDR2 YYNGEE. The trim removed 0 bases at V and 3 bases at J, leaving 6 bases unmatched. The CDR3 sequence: CASSVVPGTSGTDTQYF. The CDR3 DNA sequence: TGTGCCAGCAGCGTAGTGCCCGGGACTAGCGGAACAGATACGCAGTATTTT.

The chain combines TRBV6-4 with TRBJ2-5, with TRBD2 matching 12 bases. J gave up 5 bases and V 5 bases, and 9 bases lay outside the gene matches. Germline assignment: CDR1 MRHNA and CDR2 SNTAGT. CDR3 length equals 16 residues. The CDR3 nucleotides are TGTGCCAGCAGTTTTAGGACTAGCGGGGTTTCCGAGACCCAGTACTTC. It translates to CASSFRTSGVSETQYF.

The DNA for the CDR3 is TGTGCCAGCAGCTTCGGCGGACAGGGCAGCTACGAGCAGTACTTC. Amino acids: CASSFGGQGSYEQYF. The chain joins TRBV7-2 to TRBJ2-7, with 8 nucleotides matching TRBD1. Germline CDR1 reads SGHTA; CDR2 reads FQGNSA. Trimming took 3 bases from V and 3 from J; bases not matched to a gene: 7. This CDR3 region has 15 residues.

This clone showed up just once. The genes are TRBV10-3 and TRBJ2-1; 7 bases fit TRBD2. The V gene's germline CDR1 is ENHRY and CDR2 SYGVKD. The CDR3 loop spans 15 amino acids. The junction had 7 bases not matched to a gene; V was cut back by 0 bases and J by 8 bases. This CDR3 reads CAISESGGSFDEQFF. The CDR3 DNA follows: TGTGCCATCAGTGAGTCGGGGGGGAGTTTCGATGAGCAGTTCTTC.

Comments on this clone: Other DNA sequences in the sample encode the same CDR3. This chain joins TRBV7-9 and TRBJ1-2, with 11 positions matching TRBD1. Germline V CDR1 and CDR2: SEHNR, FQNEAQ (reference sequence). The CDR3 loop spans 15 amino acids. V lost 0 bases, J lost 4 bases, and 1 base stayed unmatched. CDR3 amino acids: CASSLAGTGGYGYTF. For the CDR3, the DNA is TGTGCCAGCAGCTTAGCCGGGACAGGGGGCTATGGCTACACCTTC.

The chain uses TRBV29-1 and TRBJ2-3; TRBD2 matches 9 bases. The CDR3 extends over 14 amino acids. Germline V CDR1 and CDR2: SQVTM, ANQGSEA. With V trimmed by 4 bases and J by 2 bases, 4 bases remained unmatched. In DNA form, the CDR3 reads TGCAGCGTTGGGCTAGCGGGGTTCACAGATACGCAGTATTTT. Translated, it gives CSVGLAGFTDTQYF.